The rows below give T cell receptor beta chains drawn from one sample of a study of technical replicates of blood from a handful of donors. Using immunoSEQ multiplex PCR, the repertoire was profiled, and TCRdb retains in-frame clones only, with some absent. The sample carries 60,000 to 70,000 clones, more than 75% recorded once. The source material was PBMCs. These receptors came from a human donor in good health. Some clones in this sample may be carry-over from other donors' samples. Each CDR3 is given with its conserved first and last residue. Fields, in order: D gene, J gene, clone size, V gene, CDR3 DNA, CDR3 protein. The D gene is left open where the match is weak. Part of the rows lack a size; the others show once, few, many or a class for expanded clones.

d_gene: TRBD1; j_gene: TRBJ1-2; abundance: once; v_gene: TRBV5-1; CDR3nt: TGCGCCAGCAGCGAAACGACAGGGGGAGCCTATGGCTACACCTTC; CDR3aa: CASSETTGGAYGYTF
d_gene: -; j_gene: TRBJ2-7; abundance: -; v_gene: TRBV18; CDR3nt: TGTGCCAGCTCACCACCGTCGAGCGGGCGTAGGAGCTCCTACGAGCAGTACTTC; CDR3aa: CASSPPSSGRRSSYEQYF
d_gene: TRBD1; j_gene: TRBJ2-7; abundance: -; v_gene: TRBV4-3; CDR3nt: TGCGCCACCGAGGACAGGGGCTCCTACGAGCAGTACTTC; CDR3aa: CATEDRGSYEQYF
d_gene: TRBD1; j_gene: TRBJ2-5; abundance: -; v_gene: TRBV7-9; CDR3nt: TGTGCCAGCAGCTTAGCGGGACAGGGGAGGGGTGGACAAGAGACCCAGTACTTC; CDR3aa: CASSLAGQGRGGQETQYF
d_gene: TRBD1; j_gene: TRBJ2-7; abundance: few; v_gene: TRBV11-1; CDR3nt: TGTGCCAGCAGCAATGGACAGGGGGTGTCCTACGAGCAGTACTTC; CDR3aa: CASSNGQGVSYEQYF
d_gene: -; j_gene: TRBJ1-1; abundance: -; v_gene: TRBV19; CDR3nt: TGTGCCAGTAAGCGGGATTGGGCGACTGAAGCTTTCTTT; CDR3aa: CASKRDWATEAFF
d_gene: -; j_gene: TRBJ2-4; abundance: -; v_gene: TRBV19; CDR3nt: TGTGCCAGTACTATTACAGGAGCACGGGACATTCAGTACTTC; CDR3aa: CASTITGARDIQYF
d_gene: -; j_gene: TRBJ1-2; abundance: -; v_gene: TRBV18; CDR3nt: TGTGCCAGCTCACATGGGCTCGGAGCCGGGGGGCGCGAGGATGGCTACACCTTC; CDR3aa: CASSHGLGAGGREDGYTF
d_gene: -; j_gene: TRBJ1-1; abundance: -; v_gene: TRBV5-6; CDR3nt: TGTGCCAGCAGCTTGGTGGACAGACCGAACACTGAAGCTTTCTTT; CDR3aa: CASSLVDRPNTEAFF
d_gene: -; j_gene: TRBJ2-5; abundance: -; v_gene: TRBV14; CDR3nt: TGTGCCAGCAGTTTTCTCCGGGGATCCCAAGAGACCCAGTACTTC; CDR3aa: CASSFLRGSQETQYF
d_gene: TRBD2; j_gene: TRBJ2-3; abundance: few; v_gene: TRBV4-2; CDR3nt: TGTGCCAGCAGCCAAGATAAGGCTAGCGGTCCAGATACGCAGTATTTT; CDR3aa: CASSQDKASGPDTQYF
d_gene: TRBD2; j_gene: TRBJ2-1; abundance: -; v_gene: TRBV2; CDR3nt: TGTGCCAGTAACTTTGCGGGAGCGCTCTACAATGAGCAGTTCTTC; CDR3aa: CASNFAGALYNEQFF
d_gene: TRBD2; j_gene: TRBJ2-7; abundance: -; v_gene: TRBV6-5; CDR3nt: TGTGCCAGCAGGGCAACTAGCGGGGGGGCTGGGAACTTC; CDR3aa: CASRATSGGAGNF
d_gene: -; j_gene: TRBJ2-7; abundance: -; v_gene: TRBV9; CDR3nt: TGTGCCAGCAGCGTAGAGGGGGTTACAGCAAACGAGCAGTACTTC; CDR3aa: CASSVEGVTANEQYF
d_gene: -; j_gene: TRBJ2-5; abundance: -; v_gene: TRBV5-1; CDR3nt: TGCGCCAGCAGCGTACCTCAGGGAACTGGAGAGACCCAGTACTTC; CDR3aa: CASSVPQGTGETQYF
d_gene: TRBD2; j_gene: TRBJ2-7; abundance: -; v_gene: TRBV15; CDR3nt: TGTGCCACCCGGGGGGGCGGAAGTTCCTACGAGCAGTACTTC; CDR3aa: CATRGGGSSYEQYF
d_gene: TRBD2; j_gene: TRBJ2-3; abundance: -; v_gene: TRBV6-5; CDR3nt: TGTGCCAGCAGTTACGGGGCGGGAGAATCATCAGATACGCAGTATTTT; CDR3aa: CASSYGAGESSDTQYF
d_gene: -; j_gene: TRBJ1-1; abundance: -; v_gene: TRBV2; CDR3nt: TGTGCCACCCGTAATTGGGGGCTGAACACTGAAGCTTTCTTT; CDR3aa: CATRNWGLNTEAFF
d_gene: TRBD1; j_gene: TRBJ1-4; abundance: -; v_gene: TRBV4-1; CDR3nt: TGCGCCAGCAGCCAACCGACAGGGGGCAGTGCAACTAATGAAAAACTGTTTTTT; CDR3aa: CASSQPTGGSATNEKLFF
d_gene: TRBD1; j_gene: TRBJ1-1; abundance: -; v_gene: TRBV6-5; CDR3nt: TGTGCCAGCAGCCGACAGGGTTCCGTTGAAGCTTTCTTT; CDR3aa: CASSRQGSVEAFF
d_gene: TRBD1; j_gene: TRBJ1-2; abundance: -; v_gene: TRBV6-5; CDR3nt: TGTGCCAGCAGGTCGGGACAGTCTAACTATGGCTACACCTTC; CDR3aa: CASRSGQSNYGYTF
d_gene: TRBD2; j_gene: TRBJ2-1; abundance: -; v_gene: TRBV7-9; CDR3nt: TGTGCCAGCAGCTCGCCCGGTGAGCGGGAAAGGTTGAACGGTGAGCAGTTCTTC; CDR3aa: CASSSPGERERLNGEQFF
d_gene: TRBD2; j_gene: TRBJ2-5; abundance: -; v_gene: TRBV7-2; CDR3nt: TGTGCCAGCAGCTTAACGGCGGGGGAAGAGACCCAGTACTTC; CDR3aa: CASSLTAGEETQYF
d_gene: TRBD2; j_gene: TRBJ2-1; abundance: -; v_gene: TRBV5-6; CDR3nt: TGTGCCAGCAGCTTGCTCTCTAGCGGGAGTAGTGAGCAGTTCTTC; CDR3aa: CASSLLSSGSSEQFF
d_gene: -; j_gene: TRBJ2-2; abundance: -; v_gene: TRBV29-1; CDR3nt: TGCAGCGTTGAAGCCGCCGGGGTAAACACCGGGGAGCTGTTTTTT; CDR3aa: CSVEAAGVNTGELFF
d_gene: TRBD1; j_gene: TRBJ2-2; abundance: -; v_gene: TRBV5-4; CDR3nt: TGTGCCAGCATGCTGACAGGGGAACACACCGGGGAGCTGTTTTTT; CDR3aa: CASMLTGEHTGELFF
d_gene: -; j_gene: TRBJ2-7; abundance: -; v_gene: TRBV27; CDR3nt: TGTGCCAGCAGTTACGGACAGAACTACGAGCAGTACTTC; CDR3aa: CASSYGQNYEQYF
d_gene: -; j_gene: TRBJ1-2; abundance: once; v_gene: TRBV7-2; CDR3nt: TGTGCCAGCAGCTTATTTTTTAGCGGGTCCAATGGCTACACCTTC; CDR3aa: CASSLFFSGSNGYTF
d_gene: TRBD1; j_gene: TRBJ1-2; abundance: once; v_gene: TRBV7-3; CDR3nt: TGTGCCAGCATCGAAACACGGGACAGGCTGTTTGGCTACACCTTC; CDR3aa: CASIETRDRLFGYTF
d_gene: -; j_gene: TRBJ1-2; abundance: -; v_gene: TRBV19; CDR3nt: TGTGCCAGTAGTTCGCGCCCCCGGGGGACCAACTATGGCTACACCTTC; CDR3aa: CASSSRPRGTNYGYTF
d_gene: -; j_gene: TRBJ1-3; abundance: -; v_gene: TRBV7-2; CDR3nt: TGTGCCAGCAGGGTAGCGGCAGGAAACACCATATATTTT; CDR3aa: CASRVAAGNTIYF
d_gene: TRBD2; j_gene: TRBJ2-3; abundance: -; v_gene: TRBV9; CDR3nt: TGTGCCAGCAGCGTAGAAGGGACTAGCAATGTAGATACGCAGTATTTT; CDR3aa: CASSVEGTSNVDTQYF
d_gene: -; j_gene: TRBJ1-1; abundance: -; v_gene: TRBV6-5; CDR3nt: TGTGCCAGCAGTTACTCGACACAGAACACTGAAGCTTTCTTT; CDR3aa: CASSYSTQNTEAFF
d_gene: -; j_gene: TRBJ1-2; abundance: -; v_gene: TRBV7-9; CDR3nt: TGTGCCAGCAGCTTAGAATTCGGGTCCGGCTACACCTTC; CDR3aa: CASSLEFGSGYTF
d_gene: TRBD1; j_gene: TRBJ2-1; abundance: -; v_gene: TRBV29-1; CDR3nt: TGCAGCGTTCGGACAGGTAACAATGAGCAGTTCTTC; CDR3aa: CSVRTGNNEQFF
d_gene: -; j_gene: TRBJ2-5; abundance: -; v_gene: TRBV5-1; CDR3nt: TGCGCCAGCAGCTCACAGGGAAACCAAGAGACCCAGTACTTC; CDR3aa: CASSSQGNQETQYF
d_gene: -; j_gene: TRBJ2-1; abundance: -; v_gene: TRBV5-4; CDR3nt: TGTGCCAGCACCCGATCGGGGAGTGAGCAGTTCTTC; CDR3aa: CASTRSGSEQFF
d_gene: -; j_gene: TRBJ2-5; abundance: -; v_gene: TRBV5-4; CDR3nt: TGTGCCAGCAGCTTCGGGGGTAACAGTCAAGAGACCCAGTACTTC; CDR3aa: CASSFGGNSQETQYF
d_gene: -; j_gene: TRBJ2-5; abundance: -; v_gene: TRBV4-1; CDR3nt: TGCGCCAGCAGCCAAGATACAGGGTTGAGGTGGACCCAGTACTTC; CDR3aa: CASSQDTGLRWTQYF
d_gene: TRBD1; j_gene: TRBJ1-3; abundance: -; v_gene: TRBV5-4; CDR3nt: TGTGCCAGCAGCAGACAGGGGGCGCAAAACACCATATATTTT; CDR3aa: CASSRQGAQNTIYF
d_gene: TRBD2; j_gene: TRBJ2-1; abundance: -; v_gene: TRBV5-4; CDR3nt: TGTGCCAGCAGCCCTAGCGGGAGGGCCGTTGAGCAGTTCTTC; CDR3aa: CASSPSGRAVEQFF
d_gene: TRBD2; j_gene: TRBJ2-2; abundance: few; v_gene: TRBV7-9; CDR3nt: TGTGCCAGCAGCCGCGGGCGGTATAAAGGACTAGCGGGAGACGGGGAGCTGTTTTTT; CDR3aa: CASSRGRYKGLAGDGELFF
d_gene: TRBD1; j_gene: TRBJ2-2; abundance: -; v_gene: TRBV10-3; CDR3nt: TGTGCCATCACGGGACAGGGGCCCGGGGAGCTGTTTTTT; CDR3aa: CAITGQGPGELFF
d_gene: TRBD2; j_gene: TRBJ2-5; abundance: -; v_gene: TRBV5-8; CDR3nt: TGTGCCAGCAGCGCAACTAGCGGGAGGCGAGAGACCCAGTACTTC; CDR3aa: CASSATSGRRETQYF
d_gene: TRBD1; j_gene: TRBJ1-2; abundance: -; v_gene: TRBV5-4; CDR3nt: TGTGCCAGCAGCTTACTCCTGACAGGGGGCGGGTATGGCTACACCTTC; CDR3aa: CASSLLLTGGGYGYTF
d_gene: TRBD1; j_gene: TRBJ2-7; abundance: -; v_gene: TRBV11-3; CDR3nt: TGTGCCAGCAGCCGAGGGACAGGGGACGAGCAGTACTTC; CDR3aa: CASSRGTGDEQYF
d_gene: -; j_gene: TRBJ2-7; abundance: -; v_gene: TRBV4-3; CDR3nt: TGCGCCAGCAGCCAAGATCTGGACAGTACCTACGAGCAGTACTTC; CDR3aa: CASSQDLDSTYEQYF
d_gene: TRBD1; j_gene: TRBJ1-5; abundance: once; v_gene: TRBV6-4; CDR3nt: TGTGCCAGCAGTGAGGGGACAGGGGGCAATCAGCCCCAGCATTTT; CDR3aa: CASSEGTGGNQPQHF